The 30 T cell receptor beta chains below come from one sample, sequenced in a study of cytomegalovirus exposure and HLA in healthy donors. Use of 60 Vbeta and 13 Jbeta primers characterized the PCR. Assay: immunoSEQ multiplex PCR; the TCRdb copy retains only in-frame clones and omits some. The data contain 95,000 to 100,000 clones, 70% to 80% of them singletons. The sample taken for sequencing was PBMCs. The receptors come from a female donor in good health and CMV-seronegative.

This rearrangement joins TRBV2 to TRBJ1-1, with 8 bases matching TRBD1. The CDR3 is 14 residues long. Germline V gene data show CDR1 as SNHLY and CDR2 as FYNNEI. V dropped 7 bases and J dropped 7; count of bases not matched to a gene: 11. The CDR3 nucleotides read TGTGCCAGCACTCACCCTACAGGGGGGGGTGAAGCTTTCTTT. Its protein is CASTHPTGGGEAFF.

The V and J genes are TRBV2 and TRBJ1-4; D call uncertain. Trimming pared 7 bases from V and 6 bases from J, leaving 9 bases between. CDR1 and CDR2 (germline): SNHLY, FYNNEI. This CDR3 is 12 amino acids long. CDR3 amino acids: CASKQAYEKLFF. CDR3 DNA sequence: TGTGCCAGCAAACAAGCGTATGAAAAACTGTTTTTT.

V is TRBV9 and J is TRBJ2-3, with 9 bases lining up with TRBD1. This CDR3 is 15 amino acids long. Unmatched junction bases numbered 5, after V lost 3 bases and J lost 3 bases. CDR1 and CDR2 (germline): SGDLS, YYNGEE. CDR3 bases: TGTGCCAGCAGCGGCGGGACAGGGAGGACAGATACGCAGTATTTT. Amino acids: CASSGGTGRTDTQYF.

The chain carries TRBV5-1 and TRBJ2-1; possibly TRBD2 for D (5 bases). Germline V gives CDR1 SGHRS, CDR2 YFSETQ. This CDR3 region has 12 residues. The V end lost 4 bases, the J end lost 7 bases, and 9 bases lay between the germline ends. Written as DNA, the CDR3 is TGCGCCAGCAGCAGATCGGGGAATGAGCAGTTCTTC. Translated: CASSRSGNEQFF.

The rearrangement joins TRBV28 to TRBJ2-3, with 7 bases lining up with TRBD1. V was clipped by 5 bases and J by 2 bases; unmatched bases: 4. The CDR3 consists of 14 residues. Germline CDR1 reads MDHEN; CDR2 reads SYDVKM. The CDR3 sequence: CASSRTGYTDTQYF. The CDR3 nucleotides read TGTGCCAGCAGTCGGACAGGATACACAGATACGCAGTATTTT.

The V gene is TRBV5-1, the J gene TRBJ1-1; TRBD1 matches at 7 bases. The CDR3 has 15 amino acids. Germline loops: CDR1 SGHRS, CDR2 YFSETQ. Germline trimming cut 2 bases from V and 1 base from J; bases unmatched to any gene: 5. In nucleotides, the CDR3 is TGCGCCAGCAGCTTCCGGGACAGCTCGAACACTGAAGCTTTCTTT. It codes for CASSFRDSSNTEAFF.

The V and J genes are TRBV7-2 and TRBJ2-5, with D maybe TRBD2 (5 bases). Trimming removed 5 bases at V and 9 bases at J, with 7 bases between. This CDR3 region has 10 residues. Germline V gives CDR1 SGHTA, CDR2 FQGNSA. CDR3 region: CASSGEPQYF. CDR3 nucleotide sequence: TGTGCCAGCAGCGGGGAGCCCCAGTACTTC.

Comments on this clone: A junction end diverges from the germline sequence, so it may reflect a read error. Additional DNA sequences in this sample encode the identical CDR3. This chain uses TRBV7-9 with TRBJ2-2; D may be TRBD1 (6 bases). Germline loops: CDR1 SEHNR, CDR2 FQNEAQ (reference sequence). The CDR3 is 15 amino acids. The CDR3 region is CASSSQGQSAWELFF. The CDR3 DNA is TGTGCCAGCAGCTCGCAAGGACAGTCAGCATGGGAGCTATTTTTT.

The genes are TRBV5-1 and TRBJ2-7, with TRBD2 identical over 14 bases. The V segment lost 0 bases and the J segment 5 bases; nucleotides outside the gene matches: 4. CDR1 is SGHRS, CDR2 YFSETQ, per germline. This CDR3 is built from 16 residues. In DNA form, the CDR3 reads TGCGCCAGCAGCTTGGGGTTGGGACTAGCGGGAGACGAGCAGTACTTC. Protein product: CASSLGLGLAGDEQYF.

V usage is TRBV28 and J usage is TRBJ2-3, with 13 bases matching TRBD2. Unmatched junction bases numbered 4, after V lost 4 bases and J lost 3 bases. CDR1 and CDR2 (germline): MDHEN, SYDVKM. There are 16 residues in the CDR3. CDR3: CASSSLAGGFTDTQYF. In nucleotides, the CDR3 is TGTGCCAGCAGTTCACTAGCGGGAGGGTTTACAGATACGCAGTATTTT.

V is TRBV6-1 and J is TRBJ2-2, with 12 bases matching TRBD1. Germline V CDR1 and CDR2: MNHNS, SASEGT. The V and J ends lost 3 bases and 7 bases, in that order; junction bases with no gene match: 9. The CDR3 spans 17 residues. The DNA of the CDR3 is TGTGCCAGCAGTGAGGCCCGGGACAGGGGGCGAAACGGGGAGCTGTTTTTT. This translates into CASSEARDRGRNGELFF.

V is TRBV7-9 and J is TRBJ1-6; possible D gene TRBD1, 5 bases. This CDR3 contains 16 residues. Germline CDR1 is SEHNR and CDR2 is FQNEAQ (reference sequence). The V end lost 5 bases, the J end lost 4 bases, and 15 bases lay between the germline ends. CDR3 loop: CASSLTGRAYNSPLHF. The CDR3 region has the DNA TGTGCCAGCAGCCTAACAGGACGGGCATATAATTCACCCCTCCACTTT.

V gene TRBV7-8 combines with J gene TRBJ2-7; 8 nucleotides line up with TRBD1. The CDR3 loop spans 15 amino acids. After removal of 5 bases from V and 5 bases from J, the junction contained 11 bases not matched to a gene. Germline lookup yields CDR1 SGHVS and CDR2 FQNEAQ. The CDR3 bases are TGTGCCAGCAGCATAAACAGGGGGGCTGTCAACGAGCAGTACTTC. Its translation: CASSINRGAVNEQYF.

V and J are TRBV27 and TRBJ1-5, with D unresolved. CDR1 and CDR2 from the germline V gene are MNHEY and SMNVEV (reference sequence). V was cut by 7 bases and J by 2 bases, with 12 bases left in between. The CDR3 runs 14 residues. CDR3 nucleotides: TGTGCCAGCACCCAGCTCGGAGGCAATCAGCCCCAGCATTTT. It is translated as CASTQLGGNQPQHF.

The genes are TRBV5-6 and TRBJ2-7, with 12 bases identical to TRBD1. CDR3 length: 15 amino acids. V gave up 5 bases and J gave up 5 bases; unmatched junction bases: 8. The germline gives CDR1 SGHDT, CDR2 YYEEEE. CDR3 coding DNA: TGTGCCAGCAGGGGGGACAGGGGGCTGAGGGACGAGCAGTACTTC. Translating it yields CASRGDRGLRDEQYF.

The chain couples TRBV14 to TRBJ2-5; D perhaps matches TRBD2 (5 bases). The CDR3 totals 13 residues. The V and J ends lost 4 bases and 3 bases respectively, with 9 bases between them. Per the germline V gene, CDR1 is SGHDN and CDR2 is FVKESK. The CDR3 sequence is CASSRWGEETQYF. Written as DNA, the CDR3 is TGTGCCAGCAGCCGATGGGGAGAAGAGACCCAGTACTTC.

This clone was seen a few times. Its ends do not fully match the called genes, so a read error is possible. V gene TRBV6-1 combines with J gene TRBJ1-1, with D possibly matching TRBD1 (6 bases). From germline, CDR1 is MNHNS and CDR2 SASEGT. The CDR3 is made up of 10 amino acids. CDR3 DNA sequence: TGTGCCAGCAGTGAGACAGGTTACAGGTTT. It specifies CASSETGYRF.

The chain joins TRBV4-1 to TRBJ2-5, with D tentatively TRBD1 (6 bases). Germline V gene data show CDR1 as MGHRA and CDR2 as YSYEKL. The CDR3 totals 14 residues. The V gene lost 0 bases and the J gene lost 7 bases, with 12 bases spanning the gap. The CDR3 reads CASSQDWTDGTQYF. In DNA form, the CDR3 reads TGCGCCAGCAGCCAAGATTGGACAGATGGGACCCAGTACTTC.

The chain joins TRBV6-5 to TRBJ1-2; D gene uncertain. The CDR3 contains 12 residues. Germline CDR1 and CDR2: MNHEY and SVGAGI. Trimming took 5 bases from V and 9 from J, leaving 13 bases between them. CDR3 DNA sequence: TGTGCCAGCAGTGATCCGCCAGACAGCTACACCTTC. Protein: CASSDPPDSYTF.

This clone came up a few times. The J gene is TRBJ2-2, the V gene TRBV7-9; TRBD2 might be the D (6 bases). The CDR3 length is 11 residues. Germline assignment: CDR1 SEHNR and CDR2 FQNEAQ (reference sequence). V lost 8 bases and J lost 6, with 7 bases in between. CDR3 sequence: CASWEAGELFF. The CDR3 coding sequence is TGTGCCAGCTGGGAGGCCGGGGAGCTGTTTTTT. The full variable domain, its missing parts supplied by reference TRBV7-9 and TRBJ2-2, is DTGVSQNPRHKITKRGQNVTFRCDPISEHNRLYWYRQTLGQGPEFLTYFQNEAQLEKSRLLSDRFSAERPKGSFSTLEIQRTEQGDSAMYLCASWEAGELFFGEGSRLTVL.

The rearrangement joins TRBV6-5 to TRBJ2-7; 7 nucleotides line up with TRBD1. CDR3 length: 14 amino acids. With 6 bases clipped from V and 2 bases from J, the junction kept 7 bases outside the gene matches. Germline V gene data show CDR1 as MNHEY and CDR2 as SVGAGI. CDR3 amino acids: CASRSGQVAYEQYF. CDR3 in DNA: TGTGCCAGCAGGAGTGGACAGGTAGCCTACGAGCAGTACTTC.

The chain employs TRBV28 and TRBJ1-4; D is unclear. V was shortened by 2 bases and J by 0 bases, with 7 bases between the two germline ends. Germline values: CDR1 MDHEN, CDR2 SYDVKM. This CDR3 has 15 residues. Here the CDR3 DNA reads TGTGCCAGCAGTTTACTGCGCTCAACTAATGAAAAACTGTTTTTT. This sequence encodes CASSLLRSTNEKLFF.

This sequence joins TRBV7-3 and TRBJ2-1, with 12 bases matching TRBD2. Germline lookup yields CDR1 SGHTA and CDR2 FQGTGA. CDR3 size: 15 residues. V was pared by 3 bases and J by 5 bases, with 2 bases of the junction left unmatched. Here the CDR3 DNA reads TGTGCCAGCAGCTTCCTAGCGGGGGGGAACAATGAGCAGTTCTTC. It translates to CASSFLAGGNNEQFF.

The gene calls are TRBV7-8 and TRBJ1-5, with D possibly TRBD1 on 5 matching bases. V was cut by 4 bases and J by 9 bases, with 13 bases left in between. This CDR3 spans 13 amino acids. Germline V gives CDR1 SGHVS, CDR2 FQNEAQ. The CDR3 region is CASSYATGVPQHF. CDR3 nucleotide sequence: TGTGCCAGCAGCTACGCTACGGGGGTGCCCCAGCATTTT.

The rearrangement links TRBV28 to TRBJ1-5, with D unresolved. V lost 4 bases, J lost 9 bases, and 10 bases lay in between. This CDR3 has 12 residues. Germline CDR1 reads MDHEN; CDR2 reads SYDVKM. This CDR3 reads CASSSLIGPQHF. CDR3 nucleotides: TGTGCCAGCAGTTCCCTGATCGGGCCCCAGCATTTT. Looking up the rest from reference TRBV28 and TRBJ1-5 gives the full variable domain: DVKVTQSSRYLVKRTGEKVFLECVQDMDHENMFWYRQDPGLGLRLIYFSYDVKMKEKGDIPEGYSVSREKKERFSLILESASTNQTSMYLCASSSLIGPQHFGDGTRLSIL.

This sequence joins TRBV10-3 and TRBJ1-5, with D possibly TRBD1 on 5 matching bases. Germline V gene lookup returns CDR1 ENHRY and CDR2 SYGVKD. The CDR3 length is 17 residues. The germline V and J ends were trimmed by 2 bases and 0 bases, with 14 bases remaining between them. CDR3 in amino acids: CAISERGSLYSNQPQHF. The CDR3 region has the DNA TGTGCCATCAGTGAGCGGGGGTCACTCTATAGCAATCAGCCCCAGCATTTT.

The chain's CDR3 is CAISRPEGPANNEQFF. CDR3 DNA sequence: TGTGCCATCAGTCGACCTGAGGGTCCAGCCAACAATGAGCAGTTCTTC. The J gene is TRBJ2-1, the V gene TRBV10-3; TRBD2 is a possible D gene (5 bases). The V and J ends lost 5 bases and 5 bases respectively, with 19 bases between them. Germline-derived CDR1 and CDR2 are ENHRY and SYGVKD. There are 16 residues in the CDR3.

This chain uses TRBV4-3 with TRBJ2-7, with D maybe TRBD1 (6 bases). Germline CDR1 and CDR2: LGHNA and YSLEER. The CDR3 covers 14 residues. V lost 4 bases and J 0 bases, leaving 10 bases between the germline ends. The CDR3 spells CASSPGQTSYEQYF. The CDR3 nucleotides read TGCGCCAGCAGCCCCGGACAGACCTCCTACGAGCAGTACTTC.

In its sample, this clone was seen once. The V call is TRBV19, the J call TRBJ2-3; 8 nucleotides agree with TRBD1. CDR1 and CDR2 (germline): LNHDA, SQIVND (reference sequence). The trim removed 5 bases at V and 3 bases at J, leaving 4 bases unmatched. There are 14 residues in the CDR3. Here the CDR3 DNA reads TGTGCCAGTAGTTTTCGACAGGGGACAGATACGCAGTATTTT. Its protein is CASSFRQGTDTQYF.

V and J are TRBV9 and TRBJ2-1; 12 bases are shared with TRBD2. V was clipped by 3 bases and J by 7 bases; unmatched bases: 14. The CDR3 runs 18 residues. Germline CDR1 SGDLS, CDR2 YYNGEE. CDR3 in DNA: TGTGCCAGCAGCGCGGAGCCCTCTCTAGCGGGGGGGGGTAATGAGCAGTTCTTC. Protein sequence: CASSAEPSLAGGGNEQFF. Filled out from reference TRBV9 and TRBJ2-1, the complete variable domain reads DSGVTQTPKHLITATGQRVTLRCSPRSGDLSVYWYQQSLDQGLQFLIQYYNGEERAKGNILERFSAQQFPDLHSELNLSSLELGDSALYFCASSAEPSLAGGGNEQFFGPGTRLTVL.